The source of this TCR beta chain is a study of regulatory T cells in long-lasting Graves disease. Study-wide points: With persistent disease, TRBV28, TRBJ1-2 and TRBJ2-5 were the favored segments. Blood alone, not thyroid tissue, was studied.

This clonotype was detected ten times or more. Its antigen is not known. The CDR3 is 15 amino acids. V dropped 6 bases and J dropped 0; count of bases not matched to a gene: 3. Germline V gives CDR1 MNHEY, CDR2 SMNVEV (reference sequence). Time point defined: persistent/refractory GD, antithyroid drugs over 5 years with positive TRAb. The TCR library was made from RNA that had been extracted from PBMCs in TRIzol. iRepertoire HTBI primers and Arm-PCR of CDR3 regions built TCR beta libraries. As originally analysed: Among the samples, 50 to 80 TRBV and 14 TRBJ segments were identified. TCRdb re-called the multiplex PCR reads with MiXCR, one entry per CDR3 protein. The V and J calls reflect TCRdb's pipeline rather than the authors' work. Among roughly 360,000 distinct CDR3 sequences listed, 20% to 25% were seen once.

This clonotype was sampled from a woman aged 40 to 55 with Graves disease. Sequencing used peripheral blood mononuclear cells (PBMCs), obtained when the disease was refractory, from a patient treated with antithyroid drugs. The V and J genes are TRBV27 and TRBJ2-7; 12 bases align to TRBD2. The CDR3 protein is CASRGLAGSSYEQYF. CDR3 DNA: TGTGCCAGCAGAGGACTAGCGGGAAGCTCCTACGAGCAGTACTTC.